The entry below gives a single T cell receptor (beta chain) sequence along with its context. What it binds is not known. This beta chain turned up in a library designed for alpha chains; as an off-target read, its abundance says little. This entry is derived from a study of spatial heterogeneity in lung cancer. Study context: Sequence detection consistently recorded a greater number of beta-chain than alpha-chain sequences. Findings of the study overall: Ubiquitous expanded tumor TCRs surfaced in blood more at resection than they did at follow-up.

V was shortened by 4 bases and J by 7 bases, with 12 bases between the two germline ends. There are 12 residues in the CDR3. Germline-derived CDR1 and CDR2 are SGDLS and YYNGEE. Each molecule of TCR cDNA was tagged with one unique molecular identifier. One entry per CDR3 protein results from TCRdb running MiXCR on the 5' RACE reads. The table has fewer than 5,000 distinct CDR3 sequences, 24% seen once. Time point described: sample taken at primary tumor resection. Extraction of whole RNA from tumor, nontumor lung or frozen PBMC preceded unsorted sequencing. The sequence came from a female donor with early-stage non-small cell lung cancer. The source material was PBMCs, sampled at surgery. This rearrangement joins TRBV9 to TRBJ2-7; D remains ambiguous. The CDR3 region is CASSHGPGEQYF. CDR3 sequence (DNA): TGTGCCAGCAGCCACGGACCCGGAGAGCAGTACTTC.